A selection of T cell receptor beta chains follows, all from one sample in a study of early T cells in non-severe SARS-CoV-2 infection. Using its own MiXCR run on the 5' RACE reads, TCRdb lists one record per CDR3 protein. The data show about 110,000 distinct CDR3 sequences, 9% to 14% seen once. The source material was whole blood. These receptors came from an adult who was a healthcare worker with PCR-confirmed SARS-CoV-2 infection or an uninfected control (not recorded which). CDR3s include the opening cysteine and the closing phenylalanine or tryptophan. Each record gives: CDR3 length, V gene, J gene, clone size, D gene, CDR3 DNA, CDR3 protein. The D gene is left open where the match is weak. For some rows the clone size is stated as once, few or many, or as a class when expanded; others skip it.

len: 13; v_gene: TRBV19; j_gene: TRBJ2-7; abundance: NA; d_gene: NA; CDR3nt: TGTGCCAGTAGTCTGGGACGGACCTACGAGCAGTACTTC; CDR3aa: CASSLGRTYEQYF
len: 17; v_gene: TRBV3-1; j_gene: TRBJ2-2; abundance: NA; d_gene: TRBD1; CDR3nt: TGTGCCAGCAGCCAATCGGGACAGGGGGTGAGCACCGGGGAGCTGTTTTTT; CDR3aa: CASSQSGQGVSTGELFF
len: 14; v_gene: TRBV30; j_gene: TRBJ2-1; abundance: many; d_gene: TRBD2; CDR3nt: TGTGCCTGGAGTGTCCTAGCGGGGGACAATGAGCAGTTCTTC; CDR3aa: CAWSVLAGDNEQFF
len: 12; v_gene: TRBV7-2; j_gene: TRBJ2-2; abundance: few; d_gene: NA; CDR3nt: TGTGCCAGCAGCTTATTTGCCGGGGAGCTGTTTTTT; CDR3aa: CASSLFAGELFF
len: 14; v_gene: TRBV3-1; j_gene: TRBJ2-5; abundance: few; d_gene: NA; CDR3nt: TGTGCCAGCAGCCAATCGACTAGTTGGGAGACCCAGTACTTC; CDR3aa: CASSQSTSWETQYF
len: 14; v_gene: TRBV14; j_gene: TRBJ1-6; abundance: many; d_gene: NA; CDR3nt: TGTGCCAGCAGCCACTCGGGCTATAATTCACCCCTCCACTTT; CDR3aa: CASSHSGYNSPLHF
len: 13; v_gene: TRBV6-5; j_gene: TRBJ2-1; abundance: NA; d_gene: TRBD1; CDR3nt: TGTGCCAGCAGTTACGACAGGGACAATGAGCAGTTCTTC; CDR3aa: CASSYDRDNEQFF
len: 14; v_gene: TRBV7-3; j_gene: TRBJ2-5; abundance: NA; d_gene: NA; CDR3nt: TGTGCCAGCAGCCTCGGACCAGGGTGGGAGACCCAGTACTTC; CDR3aa: CASSLGPGWETQYF
len: 14; v_gene: TRBV20-1; j_gene: TRBJ2-5; abundance: NA; d_gene: TRBD1; CDR3nt: TGCAGTGCTAGAGAGGGACAGGGACTCCGGGCCCAGTACTTC; CDR3aa: CSAREGQGLRAQYF
len: 16; v_gene: TRBV20-1; j_gene: TRBJ1-3; abundance: few; d_gene: NA; CDR3nt: TGCAGTGCTAGAGACAGGATTAACAACTCTGGAAACACCATATATTTT; CDR3aa: CSARDRINNSGNTIYF
len: 13; v_gene: TRBV14; j_gene: TRBJ1-6; abundance: many; d_gene: NA; CDR3nt: TGTGCCAGCAGCCTTACTACAGCCACGTTTCTCCACTTT; CDR3aa: CASSLTTATFLHF
len: 14; v_gene: TRBV28; j_gene: TRBJ2-7; abundance: many; d_gene: NA; CDR3nt: TGTGCCAGCAGAACCGGGACACACTCCTACGAGCAGTACTTC; CDR3aa: CASRTGTHSYEQYF
len: 17; v_gene: TRBV27; j_gene: TRBJ1-5; abundance: many; d_gene: NA; CDR3nt: TGTGCCAGCAGTTTATCAAGTGGCGGGGCCACGGTTCAGCCCCAGCATTTT; CDR3aa: CASSLSSGGATVQPQHF
len: 12; v_gene: TRBV29-1; j_gene: TRBJ2-5; abundance: NA; d_gene: NA; CDR3nt: TGCAGCGTAACGACGGGGCAAGAGACCCAGTACTTC; CDR3aa: CSVTTGQETQYF
len: 15; v_gene: TRBV11-2; j_gene: TRBJ2-7; abundance: NA; d_gene: TRBD2; CDR3nt: TGTGCCAGCAGCAAAGGACTAGCGGGAGTGAGCGAGCAGTACTTC; CDR3aa: CASSKGLAGVSEQYF
len: 15; v_gene: TRBV20-1; j_gene: TRBJ2-5; abundance: few; d_gene: TRBD2; CDR3nt: TGCAGTGCTGCCACCCTAGCGGGAGTTCCTGAGACCCAGTACTTC; CDR3aa: CSAATLAGVPETQYF
len: 18; v_gene: TRBV6-5; j_gene: TRBJ2-1; abundance: few; d_gene: NA; CDR3nt: TGTGCCAGCAGTTACTCGATTACGGCCCCCAGCTCCTACAATGAGCAGTTCTTC; CDR3aa: CASSYSITAPSSYNEQFF
len: 15; v_gene: TRBV7-3; j_gene: TRBJ2-3; abundance: NA; d_gene: NA; CDR3nt: TGTGCCAGCAGCTTGAGGGAGAGATACACAGATACGCAGTATTTT; CDR3aa: CASSLRERYTDTQYF
len: 15; v_gene: TRBV11-2; j_gene: TRBJ2-3; abundance: many; d_gene: NA; CDR3nt: TGTGCCAGCAGCTCGGACGGGACCCTAGTAAATACGCAGTATTTT; CDR3aa: CASSSDGTLVNTQYF
len: 16; v_gene: TRBV21-1; j_gene: TRBJ2-7; abundance: many; d_gene: NA; CDR3nt: TGTGCCAGCAGCCAAAAGGACGCAGGGAGCTCCTACGAGCAGTACTTC; CDR3aa: CASSQKDAGSSYEQYF
len: 14; v_gene: TRBV7-9; j_gene: TRBJ2-7; abundance: few; d_gene: NA; CDR3nt: TGTGCCAGCAGCTTAAGGGGTCCCTTCTACGAGCAGTACTTC; CDR3aa: CASSLRGPFYEQYF
len: 16; v_gene: TRBV18; j_gene: TRBJ2-2; abundance: many; d_gene: NA; CDR3nt: TGTGCCAGCTCACCGAGTTCCGTGCCCGCCGACGGGGAGCTGTTTTTT; CDR3aa: CASSPSSVPADGELFF
len: 15; v_gene: TRBV18; j_gene: TRBJ2-7; abundance: few; d_gene: TRBD1; CDR3nt: TGTGCCAGCTCACCTACCCAGGGGGCTAAGTACGAGCAGTACTTC; CDR3aa: CASSPTQGAKYEQYF
len: 15; v_gene: TRBV12-3/TRBV12-4; j_gene: TRBJ2-2; abundance: NA; d_gene: TRBD1; CDR3nt: TGTGCCAGCAGTATTACAGGGGCGAACACCGGGGAGCTGTTTTTT; CDR3aa: CASSITGANTGELFF
len: 13; v_gene: TRBV12-3/TRBV12-4; j_gene: TRBJ2-7; abundance: many; d_gene: TRBD1; CDR3nt: TGTGCCAGCAGCCTACAGGGGGCGAGGGAGCAGTACTTC; CDR3aa: CASSLQGAREQYF
len: 14; v_gene: TRBV6-6; j_gene: TRBJ2-2; abundance: NA; d_gene: TRBD1; CDR3nt: TGTGCCAGCGGAGGACAGGGCCGCGCCGGGGAGCTGTTTTTT; CDR3aa: CASGGQGRAGELFF
len: 17; v_gene: TRBV29-1; j_gene: TRBJ2-5; abundance: NA; d_gene: TRBD1; CDR3nt: TGCAGCGTTGATGGGGGACAGGGGGCCCGGCTCCAAGAGACCCAGTACTTC; CDR3aa: CSVDGGQGARLQETQYF
len: 12; v_gene: TRBV3-1; j_gene: TRBJ1-1; abundance: NA; d_gene: TRBD1; CDR3nt: TGTGCCAGCAGCCGGACAGGGACTGAAGCTTTCTTT; CDR3aa: CASSRTGTEAFF
len: 16; v_gene: TRBV6-2/TRBV6-3; j_gene: TRBJ2-1; abundance: NA; d_gene: TRBD2; CDR3nt: TGTGCCAGCAGTCCAGGGACTAGCGGATCCTACAATGAGCAGTTCTTC; CDR3aa: CASSPGTSGSYNEQFF
len: 14; v_gene: TRBV7-9; j_gene: TRBJ2-1; abundance: few; d_gene: NA; CDR3nt: TGTGCCAGCAGCTTAGGGCAGCCTAAGAATGAGCAGTTCTTC; CDR3aa: CASSLGQPKNEQFF
len: 16; v_gene: TRBV5-5; j_gene: TRBJ1-6; abundance: few; d_gene: NA; CDR3nt: TGTGCCAGCAGCTTGGGGGCTACGTTGAACAATTCACCCCTCCACTTT; CDR3aa: CASSLGATLNNSPLHF
len: 15; v_gene: TRBV5-1; j_gene: TRBJ2-1; abundance: few; d_gene: TRBD2; CDR3nt: TGCGCCAGCAGCTTTCTAGCGGGAGGGTCGTATGAGCAGTTCTTC; CDR3aa: CASSFLAGGSYEQFF
len: 14; v_gene: TRBV27; j_gene: TRBJ2-7; abundance: NA; d_gene: TRBD1; CDR3nt: TGTGCCAGCAGTTTCCGCAGGGGGAATTACGAGCAGTACTTC; CDR3aa: CASSFRRGNYEQYF